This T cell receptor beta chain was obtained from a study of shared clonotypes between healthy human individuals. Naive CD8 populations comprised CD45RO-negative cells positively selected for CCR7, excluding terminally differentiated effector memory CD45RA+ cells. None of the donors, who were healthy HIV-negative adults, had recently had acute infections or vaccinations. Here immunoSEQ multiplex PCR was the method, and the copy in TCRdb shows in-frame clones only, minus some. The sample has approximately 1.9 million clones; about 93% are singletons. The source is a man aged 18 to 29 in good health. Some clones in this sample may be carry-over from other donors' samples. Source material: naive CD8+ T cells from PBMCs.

The CDR3 loop is CASSTRLAGALGQFF. In DNA form, the CDR3 reads TGTGCCAGCAGCACCCGACTAGCGGGAGCCCTCGGGCAGTTCTTC. The gene calls are TRBV7-9 and TRBJ2-1, with 12 positions matching TRBD2. The CDR3 has 15 residues. The germline V gene has CDR1 SEHNR and CDR2 FQNEAQ (reference sequence). Trimming cost V 5 bases and J 12 bases; bases outside gene matches: 11.